These T cell receptor beta chains were read from a single sample in a study of T cell repertoires in cytomegalovirus infection. Antigen specificity for these receptors is unknown. TCRdb recomputed calls from the reads with MiXCR, one row per CDR3 protein. The sample lists some 920,000 distinct CDR3 sequences; less than 40% were seen once. Specimen: cultured CD8+ T cells from PBMCs, collected from culture after CMV antigen stimulation. The source of these receptors is a human donor in good health (CMV status not recorded). Some clones in this sample may be carry-over from other donors' samples. Each CDR3 is given with its conserved first and last residue. The D gene is left open where the match is weak. A row's size may be missing; if present it is once, few, many or a size class.

CDR3,DNA,D,size,V,J
CASSLRGHNEQFF,TGTGCCAGCAGTTTGAGGGGACACAATGAGCAGTTCTTC,-,few,TRBV27,TRBJ2-1
CVSSRSPRMETQYF,TGTGTCAGCAGCCGATCCCCAAGAATGGAGACCCAGTACTTC,-,-,TRBV7-2,TRBJ2-5
CASSDGTDLLYGYTF,TGTGCCAGCAGCGATGGGACGGATCTCTTATATGGCTACACCTTC,-,many,TRBV7-9,TRBJ1-2
CASSIGTPEGTQYF,TGTGCCAGTAGTATTGGGACACCAGAAGGGACCCAGTACTTC,-,few,TRBV19,TRBJ2-5
CASSLGQAGQETQYF,TGTGCCAGCAGCTTAGGACAGGCCGGCCAAGAGACCCAGTACTTC,-,many,TRBV7-6,TRBJ2-5
CASRPNRDETGNTIYF,TGTGCCAGCAGGCCGAACCGGGACGAAACTGGAAACACCATATATTTT,-,-,TRBV6-6,TRBJ1-3
CASSLSSGLAESYNEQFF,TGTGCCAGCAGCTTAAGTTCAGGACTAGCTGAGTCCTACAATGAGCAGTTCTTC,TRBD2,many,TRBV7-3,TRBJ2-1
CASRPPGPGGYTF,TGTGCCAGCAGACCCCCGGGACCTGGGGGCTACACCTTC,-,-,TRBV12-3/TRBV12-4,TRBJ1-2
CATSRETGGADTQYF,TGTGCCACCAGCAGAGAGACAGGGGGCGCAGATACGCAGTATTTT,TRBD1,-,TRBV15,TRBJ2-3
CASSVGQASDTQYF,TGTGCCAGCAGCGTTGGACAGGCCAGCGATACGCAGTATTTT,TRBD1,-,TRBV9,TRBJ2-3
CASSLGQGKMNTEAFF,TGCGCCAGCAGCTTGGGACAGGGGAAAATGAACACTGAAGCTTTCTTT,TRBD1,-,TRBV5-1,TRBJ1-1